Reported below is one T cell receptor (beta chain). Its antigen is not known. This sample is part of a study of cytomegalovirus exposure and HLA in healthy donors. Assay used: immunoSEQ multiplex PCR; TCRdb lists only in-frame clones, some missing. Among 250,000 to 350,000 clones listed, approximately 87% were seen once. Donors were drawn from the roughly 120-subject validation cohort, separate from the roughly 610-subject first cohort. Study-level points and caveats: The study found most TCR sequences rare, yet found some public TCRs in many donors.

Material for sequencing was PBMCs. The origin of this receptor is a woman in her late teens or twenties in good health and CMV-seronegative.

The CDR3 region is CAVSVGSVAYNEQFF. The CDR3 DNA reads TGTGCCGTCTCCGTTGGTAGCGTCGCCTACAATGAGCAGTTCTTC. The chain employs TRBV28 and TRBJ2-1, with D possibly TRBD2 on 5 matching bases. The germline V and J ends were trimmed by 11 bases and 2 bases, with 19 bases remaining between them. Germline V CDR1 and CDR2: MDHEN, SYDVKM. The CDR3 sequence is 15 residues long.